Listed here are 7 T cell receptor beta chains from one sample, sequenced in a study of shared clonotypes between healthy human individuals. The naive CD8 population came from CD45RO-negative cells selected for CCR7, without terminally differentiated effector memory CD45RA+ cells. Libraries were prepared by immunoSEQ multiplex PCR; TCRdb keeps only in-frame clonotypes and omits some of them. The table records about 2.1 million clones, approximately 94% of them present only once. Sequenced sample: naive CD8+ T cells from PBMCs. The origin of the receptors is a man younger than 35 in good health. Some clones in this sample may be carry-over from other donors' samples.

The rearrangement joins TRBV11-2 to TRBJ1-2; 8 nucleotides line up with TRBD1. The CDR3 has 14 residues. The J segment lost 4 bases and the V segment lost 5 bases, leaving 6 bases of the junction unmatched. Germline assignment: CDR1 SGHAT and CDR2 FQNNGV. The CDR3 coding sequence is TGTGCCAGCAGCCCAAGGACAGGGCCCTATGGCTACACCTTC. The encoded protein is CASSPRTGPYGYTF.

CDR3 region: CAISESVGSNTEAFF. The CDR3 DNA is TGTGCCATCAGTGAGTCGGTGGGTTCGAACACTGAAGCTTTCTTT. This sequence joins TRBV10-3 and TRBJ1-1; D gene uncertain. From germline, CDR1 is ENHRY and CDR2 SYGVKD. V dropped 0 bases and J dropped 1 base, with 9 bases sitting between them. The CDR3 sequence is 15 residues long.

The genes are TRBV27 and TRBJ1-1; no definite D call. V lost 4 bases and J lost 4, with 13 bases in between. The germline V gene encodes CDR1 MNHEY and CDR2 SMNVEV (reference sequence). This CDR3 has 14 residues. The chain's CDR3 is CASSSLGLGTEAFF. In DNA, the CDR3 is TGTGCCAGCAGTTCTCTAGGATTAGGCACTGAAGCTTTCTTT.

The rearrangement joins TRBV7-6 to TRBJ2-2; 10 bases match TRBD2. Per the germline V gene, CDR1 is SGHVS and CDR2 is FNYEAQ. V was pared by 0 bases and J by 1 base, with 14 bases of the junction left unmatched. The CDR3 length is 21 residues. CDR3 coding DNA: TGTGCCAGCAGCTTAGCGCAAGGGACTAGCGCCAGAGCATTGAACACCGGGGAGCTGTTTTTT. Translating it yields CASSLAQGTSARALNTGELFF.

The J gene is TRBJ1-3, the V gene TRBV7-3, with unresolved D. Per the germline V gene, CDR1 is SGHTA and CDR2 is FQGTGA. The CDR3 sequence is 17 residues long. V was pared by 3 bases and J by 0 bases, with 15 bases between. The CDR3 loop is CASSFYMESPSGNTIYF. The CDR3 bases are TGTGCCAGCAGCTTCTACATGGAGAGTCCCTCTGGAAACACCATATATTTT.

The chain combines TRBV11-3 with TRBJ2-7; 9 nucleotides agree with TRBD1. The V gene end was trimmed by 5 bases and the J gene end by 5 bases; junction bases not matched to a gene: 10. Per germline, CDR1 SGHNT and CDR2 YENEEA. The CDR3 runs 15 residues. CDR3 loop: CASSASGTGKHEQYF. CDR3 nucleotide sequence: TGTGCCAGCAGCGCCTCCGGGACAGGGAAACACGAGCAGTACTTC.

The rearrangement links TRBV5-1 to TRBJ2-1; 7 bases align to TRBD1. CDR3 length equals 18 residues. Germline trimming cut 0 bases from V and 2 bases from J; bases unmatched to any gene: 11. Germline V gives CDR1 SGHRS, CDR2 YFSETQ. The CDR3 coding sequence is TGCGCCAGCAGCTTGGCCGGGGTTGGGCAGGGGGCCTACAATGAGCAGTTCTTC. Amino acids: CASSLAGVGQGAYNEQFF.